This T cell receptor (beta chain) was sequenced during a study of T cells in Graves' hyperthyroidism and ophthalmopathy. Findings of the study overall: Blood held most thyroid clonotypes expanded above 0.001 frequency. It was a median 6.5 months before onset that the model predicted ophthalmopathy.

This clonotype was recorded many times. The antigen is not known. Authors of the study amplified TCR beta CDR3 regions from RNA transcripts. First-round RT-PCR targeting the TCR CDR3 was performed with the HTBI primer set. TCRdb reprocessed the multiplex PCR reads with MiXCR, giving one entry per CDR3 protein. The sample carries around 350,000 distinct CDR3 sequences, approximately 15% recorded once. CDR3 length: 15 residues. The germline V gene encodes CDR1 MDHEN and CDR2 SYDVKM. V lost 3 bases and J lost 4, with 15 bases in between. On the basis of clinical symptoms, serum thyroxine and TRAb, thyroid ultrasound and orbital computed tomography, diagnoses were made.

This TCR came from a woman between 25 and 40 years old with Graves' ophthalmopathy. The V call is TRBV28, the J call TRBJ1-2; possible D gene TRBD1, 5 bases. Sequencing was carried out using blood. CDR3 region: CASSFVLGGGYGYTF. For the CDR3, the DNA is TGTGCCAGCAGTTTCGTTTTGGGGGGTGGCTATGGCTACACCTTC.